This T cell receptor beta chain was found in a study of a mutant IDH1 vaccine in newly diagnosed glioma. At the level of the study: The initiation of vaccination occurred 4-6 weeks after radiotherapy alone, or with temozolomide cycles.

Only in-frame clones appear in the TCRdb table, and some are missing; sequencing was by immunoSEQ multiplex PCR. The table records fewer than 95,000 clones, 70% to 90% of them present only once. Indicated time point: week 47, end of study. The study gave 300 ug of mutant IDH1 20-mer peptide per vaccine dose, with topical imiquimod. This CDR3 spans 16 amino acids. Germline CDR1 reads MNHNY; CDR2 reads SVGAGI (reference sequence). Trimming cost V 2 bases and J 2 bases; bases outside gene matches: 2. As to this clone: Its antigen is as yet unknown.

The chain couples TRBV6-6 to TRBJ2-7; 14 bases agree with TRBD2. This sequence was found in a man aged 40-49 years with glioma. This specimen was PBMCs, taken from a glioma patient whose treatment included an IDH1 peptide vaccine. The CDR3 here is CASSYQTSGRAYEQYF. CDR3 DNA: TGTGCCAGCAGTTACCAGACTAGCGGGAGGGCCTACGAGCAGTACTTC.